Each of the 6 T cell receptor beta chains below was sequenced from the same sample in a study of cytomegalovirus exposure and HLA in healthy donors. The repertoire was sequenced with immunoSEQ multiplex PCR; TCRdb's copy has only in-frame clones and lacks some. The repertoire has some 110,000 clones, around 87% of them found once; the top ten carry around 4.1%. The sample consisted of PBMCs. Receptor source: a woman aged 18-30 years in good health and CMV-seropositive.

This chain uses TRBV6-5 with TRBJ1-5; 7 bases agree with TRBD1. The germline gives CDR1 MNHEY, CDR2 SVGAGI. V lost 4 bases to trimming and J lost 9 bases; unmatched junction nucleotides: 12. This CDR3 has 15 residues. Here the CDR3 DNA reads TGTGCCAGCAGTTCAGACAGGGCCCGCCAGGGGCCCCAGCATTTT. It encodes CASSSDRARQGPQHF.

The V call is TRBV10-1, the J call TRBJ1-5; D ambiguous. CDR1 is WNHNN, CDR2 SYGVQD, per germline (reference sequence). V lost 6 bases and J lost 0, with 12 bases in between. This CDR3 comprises 15 residues. The DNA of the CDR3 is TGCGCCAGCAGAGCCTCAAGATCTAGCAATCAGCCCCAGCATTTT. Residues: CASRASRSSNQPQHF.

This rearrangement joins TRBV5-1 to TRBJ1-1, with a tentative D call TRBD1 (5 bases). CDR1 SGHRS and CDR2 YFSETQ come from the germline V gene. Trimming removed 0 bases at V and 7 bases at J, with 13 bases between. CDR3 size: 14 residues. In DNA, the CDR3 is TGCGCCAGCAGCTTGGACGGGACTCGTGATGAAGCTTTCTTT. This translates into CASSLDGTRDEAFF.

The chain joins TRBV11-1 to TRBJ2-7; 9 nucleotides match TRBD1. CDR1 is SGHAT, CDR2 FQDESV, per germline (reference sequence). The CDR3 length is 14 residues. The ends lost 5 bases at V and 2 bases at J; junction bases unmatched: 4. The CDR3 coding sequence is TGTGCCAGCAGCGTACGGACAGGGGCCTACGAGCAGTACTTC. This codes for CASSVRTGAYEQYF.

V and J are TRBV10-1 and TRBJ2-5; TRBD2 agrees at 8 bases. Germline CDR1 and CDR2: WNHNN and SYGVQD (reference sequence). J gave up 6 bases and V 0 bases, and 9 bases lay outside the gene matches. This CDR3 is 16 amino acids long. The CDR3, as DNA: TGCGCCAGCAGTGAGTCGACCAGCGGGAGTGAAAAGACCCAGTACTTC. Its translation is CASSESTSGSEKTQYF.

V gene TRBV6-1 combines with J gene TRBJ1-2; D is perhaps TRBD1 (6 bases). V dropped 7 bases and J dropped 9 bases, with 15 bases sitting between them. CDR3 size: 12 residues. The germline gives CDR1 MNHNS, CDR2 SASEGT. The CDR3 loop reads CASTQGSESYTF. The CDR3 DNA reads as TGTGCCAGCACGCAGGGGTCGGAGAGCTACACCTTC.